The sequence of this T cell receptor (beta chain) was determined in a study of blood T cell repertoires in COVID-19. Study context: Nucleic acid was either cDNA or gDNA, and it came from T cells, B-cell-depleted T cells, or PBMCs.

J lost 7 bases, V lost 2 bases, and 7 bases had no gene match. This CDR3 region has 16 residues. Germline V gives CDR1 SGHVS, CDR2 FQNEAQ. It was during active infection that Seattle patients were enrolled and then longitudinally followed. Authors' methods: Estimates of nucleated cell counts were drawn from the amplification of reference gene primers. Using immunoSEQ multiplex PCR, the repertoire was profiled, and TCRdb retains in-frame clones only, with some absent. The DNA was the basis for D and trimming; V, J and clone size are from that table. The sample shows some 240,000 clones, 75% to 85% of them seen only once.

The specimen sequenced was peripheral blood. This chain connects TRBV7-8 to TRBJ2-2, with TRBD2 matching over 10 bases. This receptor was taken from a woman between 65 and 79 years old with COVID-19, enrolled during active disease. The CDR3 sequence: CASSLRLAGVVGELFF. CDR3 bases: TGTGCCAGCAGCTTACGGCTAGCGGGAGTCGTCGGGGAGCTGTTTTTT.